These T cell receptor beta chains were read from a single sample in a study of control samples from healthy donors and cancer patients. Data came from immunoSEQ multiplex PCR; TCRdb stores just in-frame clones and leaves some out. This table has around 100,000 clones, roughly 88% appearing once. Sample: blood. The receptors originated from a man younger than 40 in good health. Each CDR3 is given with its conserved first and last residue. The D gene is left open where the match is weak. Only part of the rows carry a size: once, few, many, or a class if the clone is expanded.

clone_size j_call v_call d_call cdr3_aa cdr3_nt
- TRBJ2-7 TRBV7-9 - CASSLPRLGPYEQYF TGTGCCAGCAGCTTACCCAGACTGGGCCCATACGAGCAGTACTTC
many TRBJ2-1 TRBV6-4 - CASSRIPESANEQFF TGTGCCAGCAGCCGCATTCCGGAGTCCGCAAATGAGCAGTTCTTC
- TRBJ2-7 TRBV12-3/TRBV12-4 - CASSIEGSEQYF TGTGCCAGCAGCATTGAGGGATCCGAGCAGTACTTC
- TRBJ1-1 TRBV18 - CASSRAVNAEAFF TGTGCCAGCTCCCGGGCGGTTAATGCTGAAGCTTTCTTT
- TRBJ2-3 TRBV29-1 - CSVLLGNTDTQYF TGCAGCGTTTTACTAGGGAACACAGATACGCAGTATTTT
- TRBJ2-2 TRBV3-1/TRBV3-2 TRBD2 CASSQGGGLAGSGELFF TGTGCCAGCAGCCAGGGGGGAGGACTAGCGGGATCCGGGGAGCTGTTTTTT
- TRBJ1-1 TRBV27 - CASSLGGSLNTEAFF TGTGCCAGCAGTTTAGGCGGTTCCTTGAACACTGAAGCTTTCTTT
- TRBJ2-7 TRBV24-1 - CATSDLTGGDEQYF TGTGCCACCAGTGATTTGACAGGGGGGGACGAGCAGTACTTC
once TRBJ2-7 TRBV3-1/TRBV3-2 TRBD2 CASSPQTSGASSYEQYF TGTGCCAGCAGCCCCCAGACTAGCGGGGCGAGCTCCTACGAGCAGTACTTC
- TRBJ1-6 TRBV3-1/TRBV3-2 TRBD1 CASSRQGTPLHF TGTGCCAGCAGCCGACAGGGAACCCCCCTCCACTTT
- TRBJ2-1 TRBV5-1 - CASSLVPGARRGSYNEQFF TGCGCCAGCAGCTTGGTCCCGGGGGCGCGAAGGGGCTCCTACAATGAGCAGTTCTTC
- TRBJ2-3 TRBV27 - CASSVPGFADTQYF TGTGCCAGCAGTGTACCAGGGTTTGCAGATACGCAGTATTTT
- TRBJ1-5 TRBV27 - CASSAIQDQPQHF TGTGCCAGCAGTGCAATACAGGATCAGCCCCAGCATTTT
few TRBJ2-5 TRBV12-5 - CASGSRPLEETQYF TGTGCTAGTGGATCCCGACCCCTTGAAGAGACCCAGTACTTC
few TRBJ1-1 TRBV18 - CASSPQGGGTEAFF TGTGCCAGCTCACCACAGGGGGGTGGTACTGAAGCTTTCTTT
- TRBJ2-7 TRBV14 - CASSLRGVQSEQYF TGTGCCAGCAGCCTGAGAGGGGTACAGTCGGAGCAGTACTTC
- TRBJ2-2 TRBV24-1 - CATSERSTGELFF TGTGCCACCAGCGAGAGGAGTACCGGGGAGCTGTTTTTT
once TRBJ1-5 TRBV27 - CASSLGGSDQPQHF TGTGCCAGCAGTTTAGGAGGGTCGGATCAGCCCCAGCATTTT
- TRBJ2-2 TRBV7-8 TRBD2 CASSSLAGGNTGELFF TGTGCCAGCAGCTCCCTAGCGGGGGGGAACACCGGGGAGCTGTTTTTT
- TRBJ1-4 TRBV7-9 - CASSSPRGRGGEKLFF TGTGCCAGCAGCTCCCCTCGCGGCAGGGGAGGAGAAAAACTGTTTTTT
- TRBJ2-1 TRBV19 - CASTPVVSSYNEQFF TGTGCCAGCACCCCCGTAGTGAGCTCCTACAATGAGCAGTTCTTC
- TRBJ1-6 TRBV10-3 TRBD1 CAISDPRAGGLSYNSPLHF TGTGCCATCAGTGATCCCAGGGCAGGGGGCCTCTCCTATAATTCACCCCTCCACTTT